One sample yielded the 28 T cell receptor beta chains listed below, sequenced in a study of T cells in Graves' hyperthyroidism and ophthalmopathy. TCR beta CDR3 regions were amplified from RNA transcripts. TCR CDR3 underwent first-round RT-PCR with the HTBI primer set. Via MiXCR, TCRdb re-called the multiplex PCR reads, giving one row per CDR3 protein. The sample lists some 550,000 distinct CDR3 sequences; more than 15% were seen once. The sequencing sample was made of blood. The receptors shown here come from a middle-aged woman with Graves' ophthalmopathy.

This clonotype was counted only a few times. The chain recombines TRBV6-2 or TRBV6-3 with TRBJ1-5; TRBD1 matches 8 bases. Germline CDR1 reads MNHEY; CDR2 reads SVGEGT. V trimming: 2 bases; J trimming: 0 bases; junction bases outside the gene matches: 6. The length of the CDR3 is 17 residues. CDR3 in amino acids: CASSYLGTGNSNQPQHF. In DNA form, the CDR3 reads TGTGCCAGCAGTTACCTTGGGACAGGTAATAGCAATCAGCCCCAGCATTTT.

V is TRBV7-9 and J is TRBJ1-4; D might be TRBD1 (5 bases). The CDR3 is 13 amino acids. The V and J ends lost 1 base and 13 bases respectively, with 13 bases between them. Germline V CDR1 and CDR2: SEHNR, FQNEAQ (reference sequence). DNA of the CDR3: TGTGCCAGCAGCTTAGGAGTGGGGCAGCGACTGTTTTTT. This encodes CASSLGVGQRLFF.

This clonotype showed up many times. The chain links TRBV2 to TRBJ2-3, with 13 bases fitting TRBD2. Germline values: CDR1 SNHLY, CDR2 FYNNEI. The CDR3 is 15 residues long. V dropped 10 bases and J dropped 2; count of bases not matched to a gene: 6. The CDR3 bases are TGTGCCACAAAGACTAGCGGGAGGTACACAGATACGCAGTATTTT. The encoded protein is CATKTSGRYTDTQYF.

The sample holds a few counts of this clonotype. The gene calls are TRBV6-1 and TRBJ2-7, with TRBD1 matching over 8 bases. Looked up from germline, CDR1 is MNHNS and CDR2 is SASEGT. The CDR3 has 14 amino acids. After removal of 6 bases from V and 7 bases from J, the junction contained 11 bases not matched to a gene. The CDR3 sequence is CASRLGDRPGEQYF. In DNA, the CDR3 is TGTGCCAGCAGGCTCGGGGACAGGCCCGGGGAGCAGTACTTC.

On this clonotype: This may arise from a read error, as a much more abundant clone is one base away. The rearrangement links TRBV27 to TRBJ2-5; perhaps TRBD2 as D (6 bases). The CDR3 covers 16 residues. Per the germline V gene, CDR1 is MNHEY and CDR2 is SMNVEV (reference sequence). DNA of the CDR3: TGTGCCAACAGTTTATACGAGCCTAGCGCCCAAGAGACCCAGTACTTC. Its protein product is CANSLYEPSAQETQYF.

This clonotype occurred a few times. The chain employs TRBV11-1 and TRBJ1-5; D gene unclear. V gave up 2 bases and J gave up 2 bases, with 16 bases separating them. Germline V lookup: CDR1 SGHAT, CDR2 FQDESV (reference sequence). This CDR3 region has 17 residues. The CDR3 reads CASSLIRRAWGNQPQHF. CDR3 in DNA: TGTGCCAGCAGCTTAATTCGTAGGGCATGGGGCAATCAGCCCCAGCATTTT.

The table lists this clonotype with many counts. The chain joins TRBV18 to TRBJ2-5; TRBD1 matches at 10 bases. The trim removed 3 bases at V and 3 bases at J, leaving 4 bases unmatched. CDR1 KGHSH and CDR2 LQKENI come from the germline V gene. CDR3 length: 15 residues. CDR3: CASSPGQGKEETQYF. CDR3 sequence (DNA): TGTGCCAGCTCACCGGGACAGGGGAAGGAAGAGACCCAGTACTTC.

The chain couples TRBV12-3 or TRBV12-4 to TRBJ1-2; possibly TRBD1 for D (5 bases). The CDR3 totals 12 residues. V was shortened by 6 bases and J by 8 bases, with 13 bases between the two germline ends. CDR3 loop: CASSQGVRGYTF. The CDR3, as DNA: TGTGCCAGCAGCCAAGGGGTGAGAGGCTACACCTTC.

In regard to this clonotype: Possible read error: a much larger clone is one base away. The chain is built from TRBV18 and TRBJ1-2, with TRBD1 identical over 10 bases. Germline V gene sequence: CDR1 KGHSH, CDR2 LQKENI. The CDR3 has 14 amino acids. CDR3 residues: CANSLMDRGNGYTF. The CDR3 DNA reads TGTGCCAACTCACTCATGGACAGGGGGAATGGCTACACCTTC. The variable domain in full, with the rest retrieved from reference TRBV18 and TRBJ1-2, is NAGVMQNPRHLVRRRGQEARLRCSPMKGHSHVYWYRQLPEEGLKFMVYLQKENIIDESGMPKERFSAEFPKEGPSILRIQQVVRGDSAAYFCANSLMDRGNGYTFGSGTRLTVV.

The table lists this clonotype with many counts. This chain links TRBV5-6 with TRBJ1-2; D is unresolved. Between the trimmed V and J ends, which lost 9 bases and 2 bases, there was a span of 17 bases. Germline loops: CDR1 SGHDT, CDR2 YYEEEE. The CDR3 covers 14 residues. CDR3: CATGLRTGNYGYTF. The CDR3 DNA is TGTGCCACCGGCTTAAGGACGGGGAACTATGGCTACACCTTC.

This clonotype was seen many times. This rearrangement joins TRBV6-1 to TRBJ2-2; the D gene is possibly TRBD1 (6 bases). The germline CDR1 and CDR2 sequences are MNHNS and SASEGT. V shed 6 bases and J shed 4 bases, with 12 bases lying between them. The CDR3 covers 14 residues. The CDR3 loop reads CASRFGDITGELFF. The CDR3 DNA reads TGTGCCAGCAGATTTGGGGACATCACCGGGGAGCTGTTTTTT.

V usage is TRBV30 and J usage is TRBJ1-4; possibly TRBD1 for D (6 bases). Trimming removed 5 bases from V and 10 bases from J, with 17 bases in between. Germline lookup yields CDR1 GTSNPN and CDR2 SVGIG (reference sequence). There are 13 residues in the CDR3. The CDR3, as DNA: TGTGCCTGGGGGCTCGGGGGGCGCCGAAAACTGTTTTTT. Protein: CAWGLGGRRKLFF.

This clonotype was detected ten times or more. The chain carries TRBV7-3 and TRBJ2-1; TRBD2 agrees at 8 bases. Germline lookup yields CDR1 SGHTA and CDR2 FQGTGA. The CDR3 consists of 18 residues. V lost 1 base and J lost 6; bases outside the gene matches: 14. This CDR3 reads CASSLRENRGGSGNEQFF. The CDR3 DNA reads as TGTGCCAGCAGCTTAAGGGAGAATCGGGGGGGTAGCGGCAATGAGCAGTTCTTC.

This clonotype was found a few times. The rearrangement joins TRBV5-8 to TRBJ2-5; 7 bases fit TRBD2. Germline values: CDR1 SGHTS, CDR2 YDEGEE. V was clipped by 4 bases and J by 4 bases; unmatched bases: 10. This CDR3 region has 15 residues. The DNA of the CDR3 is TGTGCCAGCAGCGGCGCGGGGGAAGTCGGAGAGACCCAGTACTTC. Protein sequence: CASSGAGEVGETQYF.

At least ten counts were recorded for this clonotype. The chain employs TRBV2 and TRBJ1-1; D might be TRBD1 (6 bases). This CDR3 is built from 14 residues. Germline V gene sequence: CDR1 SNHLY, CDR2 FYNNEI. Trimming shortened V by 8 bases and J by 6 bases, and 19 bases separated the two germline ends. CDR3 in amino acids: CASRRPWEGAEAFF. The DNA of the CDR3 is TGTGCCAGCCGAAGACCCTGGGAGGGGGCTGAAGCTTTCTTT.

This clonotype was recorded at least ten times. The chain links TRBV5-1 to TRBJ1-1; the D gene is possibly TRBD1 (6 bases). The CDR3 runs 14 residues. Germline CDR1 is SGHRS and CDR2 is YFSETQ. The V end lost 6 bases, the J end lost 1 base, and 13 bases lay between the germline ends. The CDR3 sequence is CASTPTGANTEAFF. The CDR3 DNA reads TGCGCCAGCACCCCGACAGGAGCGAACACTGAAGCTTTCTTT.

This chain connects TRBV10-3 to TRBJ2-5; D unresolved. CDR3 length equals 13 residues. Trimming removed 5 bases from V and 2 bases from J, with 9 bases in between. From germline, CDR1 is ENHRY and CDR2 SYGVKD. CDR3 in amino acids: CAISPDQQETQYF. The CDR3 DNA reads TGTGCCATCAGTCCGGACCAGCAAGAGACCCAGTACTTC.

This clonotype was counted ten times or more. The rearrangement joins TRBV20-1 to TRBJ2-1, with 7 bases fitting TRBD2. V dropped 0 bases and J dropped 0; count of bases not matched to a gene: 8. Germline values: CDR1 DFQATT, CDR2 SNEGSKA (reference sequence). CDR3 size: 17 residues. CDR3 nucleotide sequence: TGCAGTGCTAGAGATCCACTGGGGGGGGTCTCCTACAATGAGCAGTTCTTC. It is translated as CSARDPLGGVSYNEQFF.

In its sample, this clonotype was seen a few times. This sequence joins TRBV4-1 and TRBJ2-4; the match to TRBD1 covers 9 bases. CDR1 and CDR2 (germline): MGHRA, YSYEKL. V dropped 1 base and J dropped 1; count of bases not matched to a gene: 2. The CDR3 covers 16 residues. CDR3 loop: CASSQGGTGAKNIQYF. The CDR3 DNA reads as TGCGCCAGCAGCCAAGGGGGGACAGGGGCCAAAAACATTCAGTACTTC.

This clonotype has ten or more counts. The chain is built from TRBV13 and TRBJ2-1; 10 bases agree with TRBD2. Germline V gives CDR1 PRHDT, CDR2 FYEKMQ (reference sequence). V lost 3 bases and J lost 4; bases outside the gene matches: 3. The CDR3 runs 15 residues. CDR3 residues: CASSFSGGFYNEQFF. CDR3 in DNA: TGTGCCAGCAGCTTTAGCGGGGGGTTTTACAATGAGCAGTTCTTC. Full variable domain (remainder filled in from reference TRBV13 and TRBJ2-1): AAGVIQSPRHLIKEKRETATLKCYPIPRHDTVYWYQQGPGQDPQFLISFYEKMQSDKGSIPDRFSAQQFSDYHSELNMSSLELGDSALYFCASSFSGGFYNEQFFGPGTRLTVL.

The CDR3 spells CSGEVLADTDTQYF. Here the CDR3 DNA reads TGCAGTGGAGAGGTACTAGCGGACACAGATACGCAGTATTTT. This rearrangement joins TRBV20-1 to TRBJ2-3; TRBD2 aligns across 8 bases. This CDR3 is built from 14 residues. V lost 7 bases to trimming and J lost 2 bases; unmatched junction nucleotides: 8. Germline lookup yields CDR1 DFQATT and CDR2 SNEGSKA (reference sequence).

This clonotype was seen at least ten times. This chain connects TRBV5-1 to TRBJ2-3; 10 bases fit TRBD2. The J segment lost 2 bases and the V segment lost 7 bases, leaving 7 bases of the junction unmatched. CDR1 is SGHRS and CDR2 is YFSETQ in the germline V gene. The CDR3 sequence is 15 residues long. CDR3 loop: CASGRLAGATDTQYF. CDR3 bases: TGCGCCAGCGGCCGACTAGCGGGCGCCACAGATACGCAGTATTTT.

This sequence joins TRBV9 and TRBJ2-1; 8 positions agree with TRBD2. This CDR3 is 16 amino acids long. Germline trimming cut 0 bases from V and 3 bases from J; bases unmatched to any gene: 5. CDR1 and CDR2 from the germline V gene are SGDLS and YYNGEE. Here the CDR3 reads CASSVAKSGGYNEQFF. CDR3 nucleotide sequence: TGTGCCAGCAGCGTAGCTAAAAGCGGGGGCTACAATGAGCAGTTCTTC.

This clonotype was observed many times. The V gene is TRBV2, the J gene TRBJ2-7, with D possibly matching TRBD1 (5 bases). This CDR3 spans 12 amino acids. Germline V lookup: CDR1 SNHLY, CDR2 FYNNEI. V was shortened by 4 bases and J by 3 bases, with 7 bases between the two germline ends. CDR3 in amino acids: CASSGQNYEQYF. CDR3 bases: TGTGCCAGCAGTGGACAGAACTACGAGCAGTACTTC.

This clonotype was recorded a few times. The genes are TRBV10-2 and TRBJ1-4; the D is unclear. V dropped 6 bases and J dropped 2 bases, with 10 bases sitting between them. Germline values: CDR1 WSHSY, CDR2 SAAADI. The CDR3 length is 14 residues. The CDR3 sequence: CASRSGNTNEKLFF. In nucleotides, the CDR3 is TGCGCCAGCAGAAGCGGAAATACTAATGAAAAACTGTTTTTT.

This clonotype was observed a few times. V usage is TRBV2 and J usage is TRBJ2-3, with 8 bases matching TRBD2. CDR3 size: 16 residues. V gave up 5 bases and J gave up 2 bases; unmatched junction bases: 9. In germline, CDR1 is SNHLY, CDR2 FYNNEI. The DNA of the CDR3 is TGTGCCAGCAGTTCCCGGGTAGCGGGGCCCACAGATACGCAGTATTTT. Translating gives CASSSRVAGPTDTQYF.

The chain links TRBV7-9 to TRBJ2-3; the match to TRBD2 covers 11 bases. The junction had 4 bases not matched to a gene; V was cut back by 2 bases and J by 6 bases. The CDR3 is 15 amino acids. Per germline, CDR1 SEHNR and CDR2 FQNEAQ (reference sequence). This chain's CDR3 is CASSLFSGRVDTQYF. CDR3 coding DNA: TGTGCCAGCAGCTTATTTAGCGGGAGGGTTGATACGCAGTATTTT.

This clonotype was counted at least ten times. The chain employs TRBV30 and TRBJ2-1, with D tentatively TRBD1 (6 bases). CDR3 length: 12 residues. Trimming pared 0 bases from V and 8 bases from J, leaving 8 bases between. CDR1 and CDR2 (germline): GTSNPN, SVGIG (reference sequence). In DNA, the CDR3 is TGTGCCTGGAGTGTGGGGGCTTATGAGCAGTTCTTC. This encodes CAWSVGAYEQFF.